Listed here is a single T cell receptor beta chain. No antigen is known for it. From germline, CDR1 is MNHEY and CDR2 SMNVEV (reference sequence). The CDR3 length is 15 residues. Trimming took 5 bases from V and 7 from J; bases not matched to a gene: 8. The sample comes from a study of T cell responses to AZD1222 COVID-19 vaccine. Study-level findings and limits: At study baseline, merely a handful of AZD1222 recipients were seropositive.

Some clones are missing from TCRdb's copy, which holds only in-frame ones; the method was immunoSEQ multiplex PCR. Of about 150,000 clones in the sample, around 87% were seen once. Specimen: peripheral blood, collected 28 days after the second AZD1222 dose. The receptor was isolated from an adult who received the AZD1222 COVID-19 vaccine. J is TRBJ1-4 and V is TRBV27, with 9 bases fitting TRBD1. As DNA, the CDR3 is TGTGCCAGCAGTGCCTTGACAGGGGGAGGTGAAAAACTGTTTTTT. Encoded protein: CASSALTGGGEKLFF.